Given below is one T cell receptor beta chain in context. Trimming took 4 bases from V and 5 from J, leaving 14 bases between them. From germline, CDR1 is SGHNT and CDR2 YYREEE (reference sequence). The CDR3 consists of 14 residues. The data stem from a study of blood T cell repertoires in COVID-19. Per the original methods: Amplification with reference gene primers provided the estimates of nucleated cell counts. The table came from immunoSEQ multiplex PCR; TCRdb's copy has only in-frame clones and leaves some out. V and J calls and clone size come straight from that table; D and trimming were deduced from the DNA. Seen here are 400,000 to 450,000 clones, 75% to 90% observed once, and the top ten hold approximately 1.5%.

The TCR sequence derives from a woman aged 30 to 39 with active or convalescent COVID-19. The J gene is TRBJ2-3, the V gene TRBV5-4; the D gene is possibly TRBD1 (5 bases). The material sequenced was peripheral blood. CDR3 residues: CASSPGQVQDTQYF. The CDR3 DNA reads TGTGCCAGCAGCCCCGGACAAGTCCAAGATACGCAGTATTTT.